The rows below give T cell receptor beta chains drawn from one sample of a study of blood T cell repertoires in COVID-19. This table comes from immunoSEQ multiplex PCR, and its TCRdb copy is limited to in-frame clones, with some not included. This sample has roughly 53,000 clones, with 90% found just once. Sequences were obtained from peripheral blood. All receptors derive from a woman aged 40 to 50 with active COVID-19. Both conserved end residues are part of each CDR3. D genes are given only for firm matches. Clone size is stated in some rows and not others, as once, few, many or a class when expanded.

V,J,size,D,DNA,CDR3
TRBV6-6,TRBJ2-3,.,.,TGTGCCAGCCACCTAGGGGGGGCGCCAGATACGCAGTATTTT,CASHLGGAPDTQYF
TRBV18,TRBJ2-1,.,.,TGTGCCAGCTCACAGTCGGGAACCTACAATGAGCAGTTCTTC,CASSQSGTYNEQFF
TRBV3-1/TRBV3-2,TRBJ1-6,.,.,TGTGCCAGCAGCCTAGGGAGAGACCGATCGTCCCTCCACTTT,CASSLGRDRSSLHF
TRBV11-3,TRBJ2-3,.,TRBD1,TGTGCCAGCAGCATACAGGGGAGTCCAGATACGCAGTATTTT,CASSIQGSPDTQYF
TRBV5-4,TRBJ2-1,.,.,TGTGCCACGGAATTCGGGGGAGCCTACAATGAGCAGTTCTTC,CATEFGGAYNEQFF
TRBV2,TRBJ2-5,.,TRBD2,TGTGCCAGCAGTCTGACTAGCGGGGGGTTAGGAGAGACCCAGTACTTC,CASSLTSGGLGETQYF
TRBV6-2/TRBV6-3,TRBJ2-3,.,.,TGTGCCAGCAGCGACGGACTTTCGGGGGATACGCAGTATTTT,CASSDGLSGDTQYF
TRBV5-1,TRBJ2-1,.,TRBD2,TGCGCCAGCAGCTTGAAAGGCGGAGCTAGCGGGGGGAATGGTGAGCAGTTCTTC,CASSLKGGASGGNGEQFF
TRBV19,TRBJ2-2,.,TRBD2,TGTGCCAGTAGTTTGGGACTAGCGTCCGGGGAGCTGTTTTTT,CASSLGLASGELFF
TRBV4-3,TRBJ1-2,.,TRBD1,TGCGCCAGCAGCCAAGATGGGGGACAGGGGTTCGCTTACACCTTC,CASSQDGGQGFAYTF
TRBV4-2,TRBJ2-7,.,TRBD2,TGTGCCAGCAGTCATAGCGGGGAAGGCTACGAGCAGTACTTC,CASSHSGEGYEQYF
TRBV27,TRBJ1-1,.,.,TGTGCCACCAATCCCGACGTGGACCCGGGGTGCGAACCTGAAGCTTTCTTT,CATNPDVDPGCEPEAFF
TRBV30,TRBJ2-1,.,.,TGTGCCTGGAGTTCCCGGAGCCAGCAGTTCTTC,CAWSSRSQQFF
TRBV2,TRBJ1-2,.,TRBD1,TGTGCCAGCAGCTGGACAGGGGGTGATGGCTACACCTTC,CASSWTGGDGYTF
TRBV9,TRBJ1-5,once,.,TGTGCCAGCAGCGTCAGGGGAGATAGCAATCAGCCCCAGCATTTT,CASSVRGDSNQPQHF
TRBV19,TRBJ2-1,.,TRBD1,TGTGCCAGTAGTTTATGGACAGGGGGCAGCGAGCAGTTCTTC,CASSLWTGGSEQFF
TRBV19,TRBJ2-2,.,.,TGTGCCAGTAGTACCTACAGGGCGACGAACACCGGGGAGCTGTTTTTT,CASSTYRATNTGELFF
TRBV9,TRBJ2-1,.,TRBD2,TGTGCCAGCAGCCCCCGGATAGCGGGGGAGGCTGAGCAGTTCTTC,CASSPRIAGEAEQFF
TRBV27,TRBJ2-7,.,.,TGTGCCAGCAGTTTATTGTCGGGTTTCTCCTACGAGCAGTACTTC,CASSLLSGFSYEQYF
TRBV18,TRBJ2-1,.,TRBD1,TGTGCCAGCTCACCCGGGACAGGGTGGAACAATGAGCAGTTCTTC,CASSPGTGWNNEQFF
TRBV29-1,TRBJ2-5,.,.,TGCAGCGCGGGCCCCAGCCAAGAGACCCAGTACTTC,CSAGPSQETQYF
TRBV25-1,TRBJ2-7,once,.,TGTGCCAGCAGTGAGCCCCGCGGACAGCGAGCCTACGAGCAGTACTTC,CASSEPRGQRAYEQYF
TRBV4-1,TRBJ2-3,.,TRBD2,TGCGCCAGCAGCCAAGAATGGCTAGCGGTGGATACGCAGTATTTT,CASSQEWLAVDTQYF
TRBV5-6,TRBJ2-7,.,TRBD2,TGTGCCAGCAGCCATGGGCGGGGGTTGGAGCAGTACTTC,CASSHGRGLEQYF
TRBV3-1/TRBV3-2,TRBJ1-2,few,.,TGTGCCAGCAGCCTCCGTTCCAACTATGGCTACACCTTC,CASSLRSNYGYTF
TRBV19,TRBJ1-3,.,.,TGTGCCAGTAGTATATCCCAAGGTGGGCAGACCGGAAACACCATATATTTT,CASSISQGGQTGNTIYF
TRBV6-5,TRBJ1-2,.,.,TGTGCCAGCAGTTACCAGAAAATCAACTATGGCTACACCTTC,CASSYQKINYGYTF
TRBV11-2,TRBJ1-5,.,.,TGTGCCAGCAACCTCGACAGCCTTAGCAATCAGCCCCAGCATTTT,CASNLDSLSNQPQHF
TRBV5-4,TRBJ2-3,.,TRBD2,TGTGCCAGCAGCGGGAAGCGGGGGGAGGGAGATACGCAGTATTTT,CASSGKRGEGDTQYF
TRBV6-1,TRBJ2-3,.,TRBD1,TGTGCCAGCAGTGGCCGGGACAGGGTGGTAGGGGATACGCAGTATTTT,CASSGRDRVVGDTQYF
TRBV11-2,TRBJ1-4,.,.,TGTGCCAGCAGCTCGCTCGGAGTTGGGGAAAAACTGTTTTTT,CASSSLGVGEKLFF
TRBV7-8,TRBJ1-2,.,.,TGTGCCAGCAGCTTAGGCATACTTTATGACTACACCTTC,CASSLGILYDYTF
TRBV2,TRBJ1-1,.,.,TGTGCCAGCAGACTGGGACTTTTGAACACTGAAGCTTTCTTT,CASRLGLLNTEAFF
TRBV7-2,TRBJ1-2,.,TRBD1,TGTGCCAGCAGCAAGGAGGGGGCTCACTATGGCTACACCTTC,CASSKEGAHYGYTF
TRBV14,TRBJ2-2,once,.,TGTGCCAACCGCCCGACAGACGAACCCAGGAGGGGGAACACCGGGGAGCTGTTTTTT,CANRPTDEPRRGNTGELFF
TRBV5-1,TRBJ2-2,once,TRBD1,TGCGCCAGCAGCCTAAGGGGGCGCGGGAACACCGGGGAGCTGTTTTTT,CASSLRGRGNTGELFF
TRBV5-1,TRBJ2-7,.,.,TGCGCCAGCAGCCCTATGGGGCCTGAACGTCGGGAGCAGTACTTC,CASSPMGPERREQYF
TRBV5-1,TRBJ2-7,.,.,TGCGCCAGCAGCTTAGCAGGGGCGGACGAGCAGTACTTC,CASSLAGADEQYF
TRBV3-1/TRBV3-2,TRBJ2-5,.,TRBD2,TGTGCCAGCAGGGTACAAAGATCTAGCGGGGGGTGGACCCAGTACTTC,CASRVQRSSGGWTQYF
TRBV5-1,TRBJ1-1,.,.,TGCGCCAGCACCACCGACGGGGGGGTGAACACTGAAGCTTTCTTT,CASTTDGGVNTEAFF
TRBV7-8,TRBJ2-2,.,TRBD2,TGTGCCAGCAGCTTAAGAGTAGCGGGTAACACCGGGGAGCTGTTTTTT,CASSLRVAGNTGELFF
TRBV5-1,TRBJ2-3,.,.,TGCGCCTCCCAGCCGAGGGGAGGCGGGGCGGACTACACAGATACGCAGTATTTT,CASQPRGGGADYTDTQYF
TRBV7-9,TRBJ1-1,.,.,TGTGCCAGCAGCCCGCGCCATGGTCACACTGAAGCTTTCTTT,CASSPRHGHTEAFF
TRBV5-1,TRBJ2-6,.,.,TGCGCCAGCAGCCCAGGGCCTGGGGCCAACGTCCTGACTTTC,CASSPGPGANVLTF